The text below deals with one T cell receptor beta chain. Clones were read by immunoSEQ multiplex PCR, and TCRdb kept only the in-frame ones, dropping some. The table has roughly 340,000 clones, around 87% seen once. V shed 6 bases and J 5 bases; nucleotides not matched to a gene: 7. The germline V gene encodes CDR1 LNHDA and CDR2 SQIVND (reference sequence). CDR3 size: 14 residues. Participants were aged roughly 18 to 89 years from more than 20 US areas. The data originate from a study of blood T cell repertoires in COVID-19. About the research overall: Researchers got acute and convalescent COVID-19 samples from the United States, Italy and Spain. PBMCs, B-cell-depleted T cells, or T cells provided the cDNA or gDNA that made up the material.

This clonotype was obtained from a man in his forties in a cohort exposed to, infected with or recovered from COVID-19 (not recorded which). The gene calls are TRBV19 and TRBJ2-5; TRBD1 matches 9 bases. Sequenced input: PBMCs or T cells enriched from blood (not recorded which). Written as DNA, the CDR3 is TGTGCCAGTAGGCCCGACAGGGGGTGGGAGACCCAGTACTTC. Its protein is CASRPDRGWETQYF.